These T cell receptor beta chains were read from a single sample in a study of control samples from healthy donors and cancer patients. The repertoire was sequenced with immunoSEQ multiplex PCR; TCRdb's copy has only in-frame clones and lacks some. The table has 170,000 or so clones, 85% to 95% seen once. The sequencing sample was made of blood. The receptors were sampled from a woman between 18 and 30 years old in good health. Both conserved end residues are trimmed from each CDR3. The D gene is left open where the match is weak.

cdr3_aa: ATSRTRDEKLF; v_call: TRBV15; j_call: TRBJ1-4; d_call: NA
cdr3_aa: ASSQLGQATTDTQY; v_call: TRBV3-1/TRBV3-2; j_call: TRBJ2-3; d_call: TRBD1
cdr3_aa: ASGTGPYNEQF; v_call: TRBV2; j_call: TRBJ2-1; d_call: TRBD1
cdr3_aa: ATSDPKTWGGGYT; v_call: TRBV24-1; j_call: TRBJ1-2; d_call: NA
cdr3_aa: ASSPSGTGYTGELF; v_call: TRBV5-6; j_call: TRBJ2-2; d_call: TRBD1
cdr3_aa: ASRRPLTGEDQPQH; v_call: TRBV27; j_call: TRBJ1-5; d_call: TRBD1
cdr3_aa: ASSESANYGYT; v_call: TRBV10-1; j_call: TRBJ1-2; d_call: NA
cdr3_aa: ASSLGVGDYGYT; v_call: TRBV5-4; j_call: TRBJ1-2; d_call: NA
cdr3_aa: ASSPETYEQY; v_call: TRBV18; j_call: TRBJ2-7; d_call: NA
cdr3_aa: ASSLVGGDQPQH; v_call: TRBV7-2; j_call: TRBJ1-5; d_call: NA
cdr3_aa: ASRTGTGVGELF; v_call: TRBV11-3; j_call: TRBJ2-2; d_call: TRBD1
cdr3_aa: ASKSEDLAKNIQY; v_call: TRBV28; j_call: TRBJ2-4; d_call: NA
cdr3_aa: ASRASGELF; v_call: TRBV5-1; j_call: TRBJ2-2; d_call: NA
cdr3_aa: ASSLGGGISTDTQY; v_call: TRBV5-1; j_call: TRBJ2-3; d_call: NA
cdr3_aa: ASSLNRAINNEQF; v_call: TRBV7-2; j_call: TRBJ2-1; d_call: NA
cdr3_aa: ASSPRGQEGETQY; v_call: TRBV11-3; j_call: TRBJ2-5; d_call: NA
cdr3_aa: ASSSSSRETQY; v_call: TRBV12-3/TRBV12-4; j_call: TRBJ2-5; d_call: NA
cdr3_aa: ASSPEGLSGNTIY; v_call: TRBV2; j_call: TRBJ1-3; d_call: NA
cdr3_aa: ASSYSIRTSGGDTQY; v_call: TRBV6-2/TRBV6-3; j_call: TRBJ2-3; d_call: TRBD2
cdr3_aa: ASSQDGNYGYT; v_call: TRBV14; j_call: TRBJ1-2; d_call: NA
cdr3_aa: ASSFGQGNQPQH; v_call: TRBV27; j_call: TRBJ1-5; d_call: TRBD1
cdr3_aa: ASSYSNRGRISGGGYT; v_call: TRBV6-2/TRBV6-3; j_call: TRBJ1-2; d_call: NA